This entry describes one T cell receptor (beta chain). Each CDR3 protein gets one entry after TCRdb re-called the 5' RACE reads with MiXCR. In the table there are approximately 150,000 distinct CDR3 sequences, about 14% of which are singletons. The data stem from a study of T-cell memory formation after mild COVID-19. This CDR3 has 17 amino acids. The V gene lost 11 bases and the J gene lost 7 bases, with 30 bases spanning the gap. CDR1 is SNHLY and CDR2 is FYNNEI in the germline V gene. The chain carries TRBV2 and TRBJ2-1, with D possibly being TRBD1 (9 bases). This sequence was found in an adult woman who had mild COVID-19 (a few samples of this study predate the infection). Cell type and time point are not known. Sequences were obtained from PBMCs or a T cell subset sorted from them (not recorded which). CDR3 region: CARGGQGLVLERNEQFF. The CDR3 DNA sequence: TGTGCCCGGGGGGGACAGGGTCTAGTGTTGGAGAGAAATGAGCAGTTCTTC.